The 27 T cell receptor beta chains presented below share a single source sample, sequenced in a study of OX40 agonist ivuxolimab in advanced cancers. Data came from immunoSEQ multiplex PCR; TCRdb stores just in-frame clones and leaves some out. This table holds some 42,000 clones, over 75% found once. Specimen: CD4+ or CD8+ T cells sorted from blood, collected in a trial of the OX40 agonist ivuxolimab. The receptors here all came from an adult with an advanced solid tumor such as melanoma, head and neck, liver or kidney cancer.

The J gene is TRBJ2-2, the V gene TRBV11-2, with D uncertain. This CDR3 is built from 16 residues. Trimming pared 1 base from V and 0 bases from J, leaving 9 bases between. The germline V gene has CDR1 SGHAT and CDR2 FQNNGV. The CDR3 DNA reads as TGTGCCAGCAGCTTAGGGCGGAATACGAACACCGGGGAGCTGTTTTTT. Residues: CASSLGRNTNTGELFF.

The V and J genes are TRBV14 and TRBJ2-7; weak D call: TRBD2 (6 bases). The CDR3 is 14 residues long. Trimming stripped 5 bases from V and 2 bases from J, with 13 bases between. From germline, CDR1 is SGHDN and CDR2 FVKESK. CDR3: CASSAGPYAYEQYF. CDR3 in DNA: TGTGCCAGCAGCGCGGGACCGTACGCCTACGAGCAGTACTTC.

This sequence joins TRBV7-2 and TRBJ1-1, with a possible D match to TRBD1 (5 bases). The CDR3 spans 13 residues. Trimming shortened V by 7 bases and J by 2 bases, and 11 bases separated the two germline ends. The germline CDR1 and CDR2 sequences are SGHTA and FQGNSA. CDR3 amino acids: CASILGGNTEAFF. The DNA of the CDR3 is TGTGCCAGCATCCTCGGGGGAAACACTGAAGCTTTCTTT.

The chain links TRBV10-1 to TRBJ2-5; D possibly corresponds to TRBD2 (7 bases). The DNA end is more similar to TRBJ2-7, so the J call may be wrong. Germline-derived CDR1 and CDR2 are WNHNN and SYGVQD (reference sequence). The CDR3 contains 15 residues. CDR3 coding DNA: TGCGCCACATCTCGAGGGGGGGGACCATCCTACGAGCAGTACTTC. It specifies CATSRGGGPSYEQYF.

The V call is TRBV6-5, the J call TRBJ2-5; the D call may be TRBD1 or TRBD2 (5 bases each). CDR1 and CDR2 (germline): MNHEY, SVGAGI. The CDR3 is 15 residues long. With 8 bases removed from V and 4 bases from J, the gap between germline ends came to 20 bases. The CDR3 loop is CASLGSAHRGETQYF. In nucleotides, the CDR3 is TGTGCCAGCTTAGGTAGCGCCCATAGGGGAGAGACCCAGTACTTC.

V and J are TRBV6-5 and TRBJ1-6; the match to TRBD1 covers 8 bases. Germline lookup yields CDR1 MNHEY and CDR2 SVGAGI. The CDR3 runs 15 residues. The trim removed 8 bases at V and 7 bases at J, leaving 10 bases unmatched. The CDR3: CASRPRTGKNSPLHF. Written as DNA, the CDR3 is TGTGCCAGCCGCCCCAGGACAGGGAAGAATTCACCCCTCCACTTT.

This chain connects TRBV28 to TRBJ2-7, with 7 nucleotides matching TRBD2. Germline assignment: CDR1 MDHEN and CDR2 SYDVKM. CDR3 length: 14 amino acids. V gave up 6 bases and J gave up 6 bases; unmatched junction bases: 11. The CDR3 DNA is TGTGCCAGCAGCCCCGGGACTATCTCCGGCGAGCAGTACTTC. It encodes CASSPGTISGEQYF.

V gene TRBV7-8 combines with J gene TRBJ2-1; the D gene is possibly TRBD2 (5 bases). The germline CDR1 and CDR2 sequences are SGHVS and FQNEAQ. V lost 2 bases and J 2 bases, leaving 10 bases between the germline ends. The CDR3 is 15 residues long. CDR3: CASSLPSGTYNEQFF. The CDR3 DNA reads as TGTGCCAGCAGCTTACCGAGCGGCACCTACAATGAGCAGTTCTTC.

This CDR3 is CASANLGTMGYNEQFF. In nucleotides, the CDR3 is TGTGCCAGCGCAAACCTGGGGACTATGGGCTACAATGAGCAGTTCTTC. The chain carries TRBV7-2 and TRBJ2-1, with TRBD2 identical over 7 bases. Germline trimming cut 8 bases from V and 3 bases from J; bases unmatched to any gene: 13. The CDR3 is 16 residues long. The germline V gene encodes CDR1 SGHTA and CDR2 FQGNSA. The variable domain in full, completed from reference TRBV7-2 and TRBJ2-1, reads GAGVSQSPSNKVTEKGKDVELRCDPISGHTALYWYRQSLGQGLEFLIYFQGNSAPDKSGLPSDRFSAERTGGSVSTLTIQRTQQEDSAVYLCASANLGTMGYNEQFFGPGTRLTVL.

The J gene is TRBJ2-1, the V gene TRBV2, with D unresolved. Trimming shortened V by 4 bases and J by 2 bases, and 6 bases separated the two germline ends. Germline V gives CDR1 SNHLY, CDR2 FYNNEI. The CDR3 runs to 13 residues. The CDR3 sequence: CASSAQPYNEQFF. In nucleotides, the CDR3 is TGTGCCAGCAGTGCCCAGCCCTACAATGAGCAGTTCTTC.

The rearrangement uses TRBV7-9 and TRBJ2-3; tentative D call: TRBD2 (6 bases). This CDR3 has 13 residues. Germline CDR1 reads SEHNR; CDR2 reads FQNEAQ (reference sequence). The V gene lost 11 bases and the J gene lost 4 bases, with 16 bases spanning the gap. This chain's CDR3 is CAGERWGADTQYF. As DNA, the CDR3 is TGTGCCGGAGAGCGGTGGGGGGCAGATACGCAGTATTTT.

The V call is TRBV5-5, the J call TRBJ1-1; D is unresolved. This CDR3 contains 12 residues. Trimming stripped 1 base from V and 6 bases from J, with 7 bases between. Germline V CDR1 and CDR2: SGHKS, YYEKEE (reference sequence). The CDR3 DNA reads as TGTGCCAGCAGCTTGATTGGCGCTGAAGCTTTCTTT. Protein product: CASSLIGAEAFF.

The chain combines TRBV14 with TRBJ2-1, with 14 positions matching TRBD2. This CDR3 is built from 16 residues. Germline values: CDR1 SGHDN, CDR2 FVKESK. V lost 7 bases to trimming and J lost 7 bases; unmatched junction nucleotides: 9. The chain's CDR3 is CASNPGGTSGRNEQFF. The CDR3 DNA sequence: TGTGCCAGCAACCCCGGGGGGACTAGCGGGAGAAATGAGCAGTTCTTC.

This clone came up a few times. The chain employs TRBV29-1 and TRBJ2-2; 8 bases map to TRBD2. The CDR3 consists of 16 residues. V dropped 2 bases and J dropped 5; count of bases not matched to a gene: 10. Germline CDR1 SQVTM, CDR2 ANQGSEA. The CDR3 sequence is CSVEFREGLFTGELFF. The CDR3 DNA follows: TGCAGCGTTGAATTCCGGGAGGGCCTCTTTACCGGGGAGCTGTTTTTT.

The rearrangement uses TRBV10-3 and TRBJ1-1; 7 bases agree with TRBD1. The germline gives CDR1 ENHRY, CDR2 SYGVKD. The V and J ends lost 10 bases and 0 bases, in that order; junction bases with no gene match: 5. CDR3 length: 13 amino acids. The CDR3, as DNA: TGTGCCACCCGGACAGGATTGAACACTGAAGCTTTCTTT. This translates into CATRTGLNTEAFF.

The J gene is TRBJ1-2, the V gene TRBV28; 7 bases agree with TRBD1. With 1 base clipped from V and 6 bases from J, the junction kept 11 bases outside the gene matches. Germline V gives CDR1 MDHEN, CDR2 SYDVKM. The CDR3 has 16 amino acids. DNA of the CDR3: TGTGCCAGCAGTTTATTAGGGGTACAGGGGATCGATGGCTACACCTTC. Protein: CASSLLGVQGIDGYTF.

This rearrangement joins TRBV7-3 to TRBJ2-2; D might be TRBD2 (6 bases). Per germline, CDR1 SGHTA and CDR2 FQGTGA. This CDR3 comprises 15 residues. Trimming cost V 2 bases and J 3 bases, with 10 bases left between them. The CDR3 reads CASSLGGADTGELFF. CDR3 nucleotide sequence: TGTGCCAGCAGCTTAGGCGGGGCTGACACCGGGGAGCTGTTTTTT.

The rearrangement uses TRBV10-3 and TRBJ2-5; the D gene is possibly TRBD2 (7 bases). CDR3 length: 15 amino acids. Trimming took off 3 bases at V and 2 bases at J, with 13 bases between the two ends. Germline-derived CDR1 and CDR2 are ENHRY and SYGVKD. CDR3 loop: CAISDVGGGQETQYF. In DNA form, the CDR3 reads TGTGCCATCAGTGATGTGGGAGGGGGACAAGAGACCCAGTACTTC.

This clone was recorded only once. In nucleotides, the CDR3 is TGTGCCAGCCAGGGGGCGACCCTAGCCAAAAACATTCAGTACTTC. It specifies CASQGATLAKNIQYF. The chain employs TRBV2 and TRBJ2-4, with 8 bases lining up with TRBD1. Germline V gene lookup returns CDR1 SNHLY and CDR2 FYNNEI. The CDR3 is 15 residues long. The trim removed 8 bases at V and 0 bases at J, leaving 6 bases unmatched. Full variable domain (rest looked up from reference TRBV2 and TRBJ2-4): EPEVTQTPSHQVTQMGQEVILRCVPISNHLYFYWYRQILGQKVEFLVSFYNNEISEKSEIFDDQFSVERPDGSNFTLKIRSTKLEDSAMYFCASQGATLAKNIQYFGAGTRLSVL.

A few counts support this clone. The J gene is TRBJ2-7, the V gene TRBV10-3, with TRBD1 matching over 8 bases. Germline lookup yields CDR1 ENHRY and CDR2 SYGVKD. The CDR3 is made up of 15 amino acids. V trimming: 3 bases; J trimming: 3 bases; junction bases outside the gene matches: 7. The CDR3: CAISDPPGQVYEQYF. For the CDR3, the DNA is TGTGCCATCAGTGACCCCCCGGGACAGGTCTACGAGCAGTACTTC.

This clone was detected a few times. V usage is TRBV4-1 and J usage is TRBJ1-1; D is unresolved. This CDR3 comprises 13 residues. Germline assignment: CDR1 MGHRA and CDR2 YSYEKL. Trimming left V 7 bases short and J 0 bases short, with 9 bases between. The CDR3 reads CASTEEMNTEAFF. CDR3 coding DNA: TGCGCCAGCACGGAGGAGATGAACACTGAAGCTTTCTTT.

DNA of the CDR3: TGTGCCAGCAGCCCCAGCCGACGGGAGGAGACCCAGTACTTC. Its protein product is CASSPSRREETQYF. The chain has TRBV7-9 and TRBJ2-5; a possible D gene is TRBD2 (6 bases). CDR1 and CDR2 (germline): SEHNR, FQNEAQ (reference sequence). The CDR3 spans 14 residues. The V end was cut by 5 bases, the J end by 5 bases, with 15 bases between.

This chain links TRBV6-1 with TRBJ1-2; tentatively, D is TRBD1 (5 bases). Germline lookup yields CDR1 MNHNS and CDR2 SASEGT. The length of the CDR3 is 11 residues. V lost 5 bases, J lost 8 bases, and 9 bases lay in between. The CDR3 here is CASSIGVGYTF. CDR3 sequence (DNA): TGTGCCAGCAGTATAGGGGTAGGCTACACCTTC.

This clone was seen a few times. The gene calls are TRBV5-5 and TRBJ1-4, with D uncertain. V shed 2 bases and J shed 0 bases, with 5 bases lying between them. The germline gives CDR1 SGHKS, CDR2 YYEKEE (reference sequence). The CDR3 covers 14 residues. This CDR3 is CASSFKSTNEKLFF. Written as DNA, the CDR3 is TGTGCCAGCAGCTTTAAATCAACTAATGAAAAACTGTTTTTT. Using reference TRBV5-5 and TRBJ1-4 for the parts outside the CDR3, the full variable domain is DAGVTQSPTHLIKTRGQQVTLRCSPISGHKSVSWYQQVLGQGPQFIFQYYEKEERGRGNFPDRFSARQFPNYSSELNVNALLLGDSALYLCASSFKSTNEKLFFGSGTQLSVL.

The genes are TRBV7-9 and TRBJ1-5; D is uncertain. Trimming took 5 bases from V and 2 from J, leaving 13 bases between them. CDR1 SEHNR and CDR2 FQNEAQ come from the germline V gene (reference sequence). This CDR3 has 15 residues. The CDR3 DNA reads TGTGCCAGCAGCCAAGAAGGGTTTGGCAATCAGCCCCAGCATTTT. Translation: CASSQEGFGNQPQHF.

The J gene is TRBJ2-7, the V gene TRBV28; a possible D gene is TRBD1 (6 bases). The CDR3 contains 13 residues. The germline V and J ends were trimmed by 8 bases and 6 bases, with 17 bases remaining between them. Germline lookup yields CDR1 MDHEN and CDR2 SYDVKM. CDR3 in DNA: TGTGCCAGCGTACTTCCACAGGGTGGCGAGCAGTACTTC. Translating it yields CASVLPQGGEQYF.

In regard to this clone: Other nucleotide sequences in the sample specify the same CDR3. The genes are TRBV27 and TRBJ2-1; D unresolved. Germline loops: CDR1 MNHEY, CDR2 SMNVEV (reference sequence). The CDR3 length is 13 residues. Trimming removed 4 bases from V and 1 base from J, with 5 bases in between. The CDR3 loop is CASSSSSYNEQFF. The CDR3 DNA follows: TGTGCCAGCAGTTCCAGTTCCTACAATGAGCAGTTCTTC.